The 25 T cell receptor beta chains given below trace back to one sample, sequenced in a study of vaccination and CD4 T cells after COVID-19. Their antigen targets remain unknown. The Oncomine TCR Beta short-read assay sequenced DNA from cultured CD4+ T cells. A single record per CDR3 protein comes from TCRdb applying MiXCR to the PCR reads. The table lists some 10,000 distinct CDR3 sequences, roughly 67% of them singletons. Treatment given: approximately nine-day PBMC culture with coronavirus spike peptide pools or control peptides (ViraFEST assay). The sequenced sample was CD4+ T cells from blood, cultured in vitro. These receptors came from a human donor who had recovered from COVID-19.

This sequence joins TRBV2 and TRBJ1-2; TRBD1 matches 7 bases. The CDR3 length is 13 residues. In germline, CDR1 is SNHLY, CDR2 FYNNEI. V lost 4 bases, J lost 2 bases, and 1 base stayed unmatched. CDR3 sequence reads: CASSGDRNYGYTF. CDR3 bases: TGTGCCAGCAGTGGGGACAGAAACTATGGCTACACCTTC.

This clonotype was recorded a few times. J is TRBJ2-2 and V is TRBV7-2; a weak D match, TRBD1 (6 bases). V was pared by 3 bases and J by 0 bases, with 14 bases between. Germline V gene sequence: CDR1 SGHTA, CDR2 FQGNSA. The CDR3 is 17 residues long. DNA of the CDR3: TGTGCCAGCAGCTTCAGGGGCAGGGTGGCGAACACCGGGGAGCTGTTTTTT. Protein: CASSFRGRVANTGELFF.

Remarks on this clonotype: The final CDR3 position lacks the conserved phenylalanine or tryptophan, pointing to a likely read error. V and J are TRBV20-1 and TRBJ1-6; tentatively, D is TRBD1 (5 bases). The germline CDR1 and CDR2 sequences are DFQATT and SNEGSKA (reference sequence). There are 15 residues in the CDR3. V was clipped by 6 bases and J by 7 bases, with 19 bases between them. CDR3 region: CSAITSGARNSPLHS. In DNA form, the CDR3 reads TGCAGTGCCATTACCTCCGGGGCCCGAAATTCACCCCTCCACTCT.

Concerning this clonotype: Sequence at one end of the junction differs from germline and may be a read error. This sequence joins TRBV19 and TRBJ2-6, with D possibly matching TRBD1 (6 bases). CDR1 is LNHDA, CDR2 SQIVND, per germline (reference sequence). The CDR3 covers 17 residues. The CDR3 is CASSPLQGLPGANVLAF. CDR3 nucleotide sequence: TGTGCCAGTAGCCCCTTACAGGGCCTACCTGGGGCCAACGTCCTGGCTTTC.

V gene TRBV12-5 combines with J gene TRBJ2-6; unclear D gene. V was shortened by 5 bases and J by 6 bases, with 8 bases between the two germline ends. The germline V gene has CDR1 LGHNT and CDR2 FRNRAP. This CDR3 is built from 13 residues. CDR3 nucleotides: TGTGCTAGTGGTGCATGGGAGGCCAACGTCCTGACTTTC. Residues: CASGAWEANVLTF.

The V and J genes are TRBV20-1 and TRBJ2-7; 9 bases line up with TRBD1. The germline V gene encodes CDR1 DFQATT and CDR2 SNEGSKA (reference sequence). The CDR3 runs to 15 residues. With 2 bases clipped from V and 5 bases from J, the junction kept 10 bases outside the gene matches. The CDR3 is CSARPSGQGPHEQYF. In DNA, the CDR3 is TGCAGTGCTAGACCTTCCGGACAGGGGCCCCACGAGCAGTACTTC.

The chain links TRBV25-1 to TRBJ1-2, with D maybe TRBD1 (5 bases). Germline V CDR1 and CDR2: MGHDK, SYGVNS. The V gene lost 6 bases and the J gene lost 2 bases, with 10 bases spanning the gap. This CDR3 has 13 amino acids. The CDR3 spells CASSTGTNYGYTF. The CDR3 region has the DNA TGTGCCAGCAGCACCGGGACCAACTATGGCTACACCTTC.

This chain links TRBV2 with TRBJ1-4; D unresolved. CDR3 length equals 14 residues. Trimming left V 6 bases short and J 8 bases short, with 16 bases between. Germline V gene sequence: CDR1 SNHLY, CDR2 FYNNEI. This CDR3 is CASRNQEDGEKLFF. The DNA of the CDR3 is TGTGCCAGCAGAAACCAGGAGGACGGGGAAAAACTGTTTTTT.

Relative to its sample, this clonotype is large (0.1 to 1%). The gene calls are TRBV6-1 and TRBJ1-3; D is possibly TRBD1 (5 bases). V lost 6 bases to trimming and J lost 2 bases, with 11 bases between them. The germline gives CDR1 MNHNS, CDR2 SASEGT. The CDR3 has 14 amino acids. In DNA form, the CDR3 reads TGTGCCAGCAGCGAAAAGGGGACTGGAAACACCATATATTTT. It yields the protein CASSEKGTGNTIYF.

The gene calls are TRBV19 and TRBJ1-5; D gene uncertain. This CDR3 has 12 residues. V shed 7 bases and J shed 3 bases, with 7 bases lying between them. Germline loops: CDR1 LNHDA, CDR2 SQIVND (reference sequence). CDR3 residues: CASTRDNQPQHF. CDR3 nucleotides: TGTGCCAGTACCCGGGACAATCAGCCCCAGCATTTT.

The genes are TRBV7-2 and TRBJ1-5; tentatively, D is TRBD1 (5 bases). V was pared by 1 base and J by 1 base, with 8 bases between. This CDR3 has 15 residues. The germline V gene has CDR1 SGHTA and CDR2 FQGNSA. The CDR3 coding sequence is TGTGCCAGCAGCTTAGACAGGACGAGCAATCAGCCCCAGCATTTT. Amino acid sequence: CASSLDRTSNQPQHF.

The chain employs TRBV12-3 or TRBV12-4 and TRBJ2-1; 9 nucleotides line up with TRBD1. V gave up 5 bases and J gave up 8 bases; unmatched junction bases: 10. The CDR3 loop spans 15 amino acids. The CDR3 nucleotides are TGTGCCAGCAGTGTAACCGGGACAGGGACTGATGAGCAGTTCTTC. Translated, it gives CASSVTGTGTDEQFF.

This clonotype was counted once. This chain joins TRBV4-3 and TRBJ1-3; 9 nucleotides line up with TRBD1. This CDR3 is built from 15 residues. Trimming at V came to 4 bases and at J to 2 bases, leaving 3 bases not matched to a gene. The germline gives CDR1 LGHNA, CDR2 YSLEER. The CDR3 protein is CASSPGDRAGNTIYF. CDR3 sequence (DNA): TGCGCCAGCAGCCCCGGGGACAGGGCTGGAAACACCATATATTTT.

The chain has TRBV4-1 and TRBJ1-5, with a tentative D call TRBD1 (5 bases). Germline V gene data show CDR1 as MGHRA and CDR2 as YSYEKL. The CDR3 loop spans 14 amino acids. V gave up 3 bases and J gave up 5 bases, with 11 bases separating them. This chain's CDR3 is CASSQTEGDQPQHF. The CDR3 DNA follows: TGCGCCAGCAGCCAGACAGAGGGTGATCAGCCCCAGCATTTT.

Relative to its sample, this clonotype is medium-sized. The gene calls are TRBV5-4 and TRBJ2-3; tentative D call: TRBD2 (6 bases). This CDR3 is built from 14 residues. Trimming left V 5 bases short and J 0 bases short, with 10 bases between. Germline V lookup: CDR1 SGHNT, CDR2 YYREEE (reference sequence). The CDR3 nucleotides read TGTGCCAGCAGAGGCGGGGTTAGCACAGATACGCAGTATTTT. Translated: CASRGGVSTDTQYF.

CDR3 DNA sequence: TGTGCCAGCAGTCCCGGGACTAGCGGGGGACCCTACAATGAGCAGTTCTTC. Translation: CASSPGTSGGPYNEQFF. The rearrangement links TRBV28 to TRBJ2-1; 14 bases fit TRBD2. Trimming cost V 5 bases and J 2 bases; bases outside gene matches: 5. The CDR3 is made up of 17 amino acids. Germline-derived CDR1 and CDR2 are MDHEN and SYDVKM. The full variable domain, completed using reference TRBV28 and TRBJ2-1, is DVKVTQSSRYLVKRTGEKVFLECVQDMDHENMFWYRQDPGLGLRLIYFSYDVKMKEKGDIPEGYSVSREKKERFSLILESASTNQTSMYLCASSPGTSGGPYNEQFFGPGTRLTVL.

CDR3 nucleotide sequence: TGTGCCAGCATCAACCGTGGGGGCCCTCTACCTGAAGCTTTCTTT. Protein sequence: CASINRGGPLPEAFF. The J gene is TRBJ1-1, the V gene TRBV6-2 or TRBV6-3; the D gene is possibly TRBD1 (6 bases). CDR1 and CDR2 from the germline V gene are MNHEY and SVGEGT. The V and J ends lost 7 bases and 6 bases respectively, with 21 bases between them. The CDR3 is 15 amino acids.

The chain employs TRBV30 and TRBJ1-2, with 9 bases fitting TRBD1. The CDR3 sequence is 13 residues long. The V gene's germline CDR1 is GTSNPN and CDR2 SVGIG (reference sequence). The V gene end was trimmed by 5 bases and the J gene end by 8 bases; junction bases not matched to a gene: 9. CDR3 region: CAWRVPGQGGYTF. CDR3 in DNA: TGTGCCTGGCGGGTCCCGGGACAGGGAGGCTACACCTTC.

The chain carries TRBV10-2 and TRBJ1-5; D remains ambiguous. The CDR3 is 13 amino acids. Trimming removed 6 bases from V and 7 bases from J, with 13 bases in between. Germline assignment: CDR1 WSHSY and CDR2 SAAADI. CDR3 sequence (DNA): TGCGCCAGCAGCCCGGGAGGTGGACAGCCCCAGCATTTT. It specifies CASSPGGGQPQHF.

There are a few counts of this clonotype. This CDR3 is CSASPPGRDGYGYTF. The CDR3 DNA reads TGCAGTGCTAGTCCCCCAGGCAGGGATGGGTATGGCTACACCTTC. This chain uses TRBV20-1 with TRBJ1-2; a weak D match, TRBD1 (5 bases). The length of the CDR3 is 15 residues. Trimming took 3 bases from V and 5 from J, leaving 19 bases between them. Germline-derived CDR1 and CDR2 are DFQATT and SNEGSKA (reference sequence).

This rearrangement joins TRBV12-3 or TRBV12-4 to TRBJ2-5; D unresolved. This CDR3 contains 14 residues. V lost 2 bases and J lost 2, with 9 bases in between. CDR3 in DNA: TGTGCCAGCAGTTTAAGAAGGCAGCAAGAGACCCAGTACTTC. The encoded protein is CASSLRRQQETQYF.

This chain connects TRBV6-2 or TRBV6-3 to TRBJ2-3; 8 bases align to TRBD1. This CDR3 spans 16 amino acids. J lost 1 base, V lost 5 bases, and 8 bases had no gene match. From germline, CDR1 is MNHEY and CDR2 SVGEGT. CDR3 nucleotides: TGTGCCAGCAGTCCGGGACAGGTTATGCGCACAGATACGCAGTATTTT. Protein: CASSPGQVMRTDTQYF.

V gene TRBV6-4 combines with J gene TRBJ1-2; TRBD1 aligns across 9 bases. CDR3 length equals 15 residues. V was pared by 4 bases and J by 6 bases, with 9 bases of the junction left unmatched. Germline assignment: CDR1 MRHNA and CDR2 SNTAGT. The CDR3 loop is CASSASGQGNDGYTF. Written as DNA, the CDR3 is TGTGCCAGCAGTGCTTCGGGACAGGGAAACGATGGCTACACCTTC.

This chain's CDR3 is CSASRIAGVPIYTGELFF. Written as DNA, the CDR3 is TGCAGTGCTAGTAGAATAGCGGGGGTCCCTATCTACACCGGGGAGCTGTTTTTT. This sequence joins TRBV20-1 and TRBJ2-2; TRBD2 aligns across 9 bases. CDR1 is DFQATT and CDR2 is SNEGSKA in the germline V gene (reference sequence). V lost 3 bases and J lost 3; bases outside the gene matches: 14. The CDR3 has 18 residues.

The chain couples TRBV7-2 to TRBJ1-1; no clear D. This CDR3 is 13 amino acids long. Germline values: CDR1 SGHTA, CDR2 FQGNSA. Trimming removed 5 bases from V and 1 base from J, with 8 bases in between. CDR3 nucleotides: TGTGCCAGCAGCGTTCGGGGGAACACTGAAGCTTTCTTT. It translates to CASSVRGNTEAFF. Looking up the rest from reference TRBV7-2 and TRBJ1-1 gives the full variable domain: GAGVSQSPSNKVTEKGKDVELRCDPISGHTALYWYRQSLGQGLEFLIYFQGNSAPDKSGLPSDRFSAERTGGSVSTLTIQRTQQEDSAVYLCASSVRGNTEAFFGQGTRLTVV.